This T cell receptor beta chain was identified during a study of PD-1 blockade in classical Hodgkin lymphoma. Study details: It was nivolumab at 3 mg/kg, given intravenously every 2 weeks, that patients received. Findings of the study overall: Compared with healthy donors, newly diagnosed patients reportedly showed lower baseline TCR diversity. Diversity similar to that of newly diagnosed patients was seen at baseline in complete responders. Diversity in CD4+ TCRs, unlike that measured in CD8+ TCRs, had risen significantly by C4D1.

As concerns this clone: Its antigen is not identified.

The germline V gene has CDR1 MNHEY and CDR2 SMNVEV (reference sequence). The V and J ends lost 10 bases and 1 base respectively, with 8 bases between them. This CDR3 contains 13 residues. The time point: cycle 4 day 1 (C4D1), after less than 7 weeks of nivolumab. Patients all relapsed after autologous stem cell transplantation, and there was variation in brentuximab vedotin exposure. Investigators isolated CD4+ T cells from thawed PBMCs through magnetic negative selection. Produced via immunoSEQ multiplex PCR; TCRdb's table is partial and in-frame only. There are 30,000 to 40,000 clones in the sample; 90% to 95% occur only once, and roughly 0.3% lies in the top ten.

The chain employs TRBV27 and TRBJ2-6; possible D gene TRBD1, 6 bases. This receptor was obtained from a human donor with classical Hodgkin lymphoma. Sequences were derived from CD4+ T cells from blood, sampled before the fourth cycle of nivolumab. This CDR3 reads CATRGSGANVLTF. The CDR3 DNA is TGTGCCACAAGGGGGTCTGGGGCCAACGTCCTGACTTTC.